This entry describes one T cell receptor (beta chain). In the same sample, other DNA sequences code for this CDR3. Only in-frame clones appear in the TCRdb table, and some are missing; sequencing was by immunoSEQ multiplex PCR. The sample has some 2 million clones, roughly 95% seen once. The length of the CDR3 is 13 residues. V trimming: 6 bases; J trimming: 4 bases; junction bases outside the gene matches: 3. CDR1 and CDR2 from the germline V gene are MNHNY and SVGAGI (reference sequence). All donors were healthy HIV-negative adults lacking recent acute infections or vaccinations. The sample originates from a study of shared clonotypes between healthy human individuals.

The chain uses TRBV6-6 and TRBJ1-2; TRBD1 aligns across 9 bases. The sample consisted of naive CD4+ T cells sorted from blood. Regarding subset: CD45RA+ positively selected. The TCR comes from a man aged 18 to 29 in good health. The CDR3: CASSPDRGYGYTF. CDR3 sequence (DNA): TGTGCCAGCAGCCCGGACAGGGGCTATGGCTACACCTTC.